Listed below are T cell receptor beta chains from one sample, sequenced in a study of blood T cell repertoires in COVID-19. Sequencing was performed with immunoSEQ multiplex PCR; in TCRdb, only in-frame clones are kept and a portion is missing. The sample has some 210,000 clones, about nine tenths seen once; the top ten hold 6.5%. Sequencing was done on a sample of peripheral blood. The receptors originated from a man aged 55 to 70 who had recovered from COVID-19. Each CDR3 is given with its conserved first and last residue. Each record gives: CDR3 DNA, CDR3 protein, CDR3 length, clone size, V gene, J gene, D gene. A D gene is named only where the DNA matches it firmly. Size tells how often a clone was seen (once, few, many) or the class of an expanded clone, and some rows leave it out.

cdr3_nt: TGTGCCAGCAGCCCAGGGACTAGCGGATCCTACAATGAGCAGTTCTTC
cdr3_aa: CASSPGTSGSYNEQFF
cdr3_length: 16
clone_size: -
v_call: TRBV7-3
j_call: TRBJ2-1
d_call: TRBD2

cdr3_nt: TGTGCCAGCAGTAATCTAGCGGGAGGCAATGAGCAGTTCTTC
cdr3_aa: CASSNLAGGNEQFF
cdr3_length: 14
clone_size: -
v_call: TRBV6-5
j_call: TRBJ2-1
d_call: TRBD2

cdr3_nt: TGTGCCTCACAGGGAGTTAAATCGAAAGGCTACACCTTC
cdr3_aa: CASQGVKSKGYTF
cdr3_length: 13
clone_size: -
v_call: TRBV2
j_call: TRBJ1-2
d_call: -

cdr3_nt: TGCAGAGTACCCCCGGGACACTCGGCTGGGGCCAACGTCCTGACTTTC
cdr3_aa: CRVPPGHSAGANVLTF
cdr3_length: 16
clone_size: -
v_call: TRBV29-1
j_call: TRBJ2-6
d_call: -

cdr3_nt: TGTGCCAGCAGCCTCCTGCGCCCTAGCACCGGGGAGCTGTTTTTT
cdr3_aa: CASSLLRPSTGELFF
cdr3_length: 15
clone_size: -
v_call: TRBV27
j_call: TRBJ2-2
d_call: -

cdr3_nt: TGTGCCAGCAGTTTCATCGGGCAGGGCGACCAGCCCCAGCATTTT
cdr3_aa: CASSFIGQGDQPQHF
cdr3_length: 15
clone_size: few
v_call: TRBV28
j_call: TRBJ1-5
d_call: -

cdr3_nt: TGTGCCAGCAGCACGACAGGGGGCGAGTCACCCCTCCACTTT
cdr3_aa: CASSTTGGESPLHF
cdr3_length: 14
clone_size: -
v_call: TRBV7-3
j_call: TRBJ1-6
d_call: TRBD1

cdr3_nt: TGTGCCAGCAGCCAAGATCTCGGGGCCTACGAGCAGTACTTC
cdr3_aa: CASSQDLGAYEQYF
cdr3_length: 14
clone_size: once
v_call: TRBV4-2
j_call: TRBJ2-7
d_call: -

cdr3_nt: TGTGCCAGCAGCCCGCCAGGGGGGTCGAACACTGAAGCTTTCTTT
cdr3_aa: CASSPPGGSNTEAFF
cdr3_length: 15
clone_size: -
v_call: TRBV5-4
j_call: TRBJ1-1
d_call: TRBD1

cdr3_nt: TGTGCCAGCAGTTCCCACGGGTTGACTGAAGCTTTCTTT
cdr3_aa: CASSSHGLTEAFF
cdr3_length: 13
clone_size: -
v_call: TRBV6-5
j_call: TRBJ1-1
d_call: -

cdr3_nt: TGTGCCAGTACTAGCGGGAGGGCCGGGAATGAGCAGTTCTTC
cdr3_aa: CASTSGRAGNEQFF
cdr3_length: 14
clone_size: -
v_call: TRBV19
j_call: TRBJ2-1
d_call: TRBD2

cdr3_nt: TGTGCCAGTAGTACGACAGGGGGCAATCAGCCCCAGCATTTT
cdr3_aa: CASSTTGGNQPQHF
cdr3_length: 14
clone_size: -
v_call: TRBV19
j_call: TRBJ1-5
d_call: TRBD1

cdr3_nt: TGTGCCAGCAGCTCACTAGCGGGAGGGGGGCTCAATGAGCAGTTCTTC
cdr3_aa: CASSSLAGGGLNEQFF
cdr3_length: 16
clone_size: -
v_call: TRBV5-6
j_call: TRBJ2-1
d_call: TRBD2

cdr3_nt: TGTGCCAGTAGCGCCCGCGGCAATGAAGCTTTCTTT
cdr3_aa: CASSARGNEAFF
cdr3_length: 12
clone_size: -
v_call: TRBV19
j_call: TRBJ1-1
d_call: -

cdr3_nt: TGTGCCAGCAAAAGCGCACTTAGCACAGATACGCAGTATTTT
cdr3_aa: CASKSALSTDTQYF
cdr3_length: 14
clone_size: -
v_call: TRBV2
j_call: TRBJ2-3
d_call: -

cdr3_nt: TGTGCCAGTAGTATTCTAGCGGGATCGGGTGAGCAGTTCTTC
cdr3_aa: CASSILAGSGEQFF
cdr3_length: 14
clone_size: -
v_call: TRBV19
j_call: TRBJ2-1
d_call: TRBD2

cdr3_nt: TGTGCCAGCAGCTTAGGGGACAGGGTCTACGAGCAGTACTTC
cdr3_aa: CASSLGDRVYEQYF
cdr3_length: 14
clone_size: -
v_call: TRBV13
j_call: TRBJ2-7
d_call: TRBD1

cdr3_nt: TGTGCCAGCGGCGGAGACGTCGACTACGAGCAGTACTTC
cdr3_aa: CASGGDVDYEQYF
cdr3_length: 13
clone_size: -
v_call: TRBV21-1
j_call: TRBJ2-7
d_call: -

cdr3_nt: TGTGCCAGCAGCCAAGATCGGAACATTCAGTACTTC
cdr3_aa: CASSQDRNIQYF
cdr3_length: 12
clone_size: -
v_call: TRBV3-1/TRBV3-2
j_call: TRBJ2-4
d_call: -

cdr3_nt: TGTGCCAGCAGTTTGGTTGGGGCGCGTGGCGAGCAGTACTTC
cdr3_aa: CASSLVGARGEQYF
cdr3_length: 14
clone_size: -
v_call: TRBV27
j_call: TRBJ2-7
d_call: -

cdr3_nt: TGTGCCAGCAGCTTAGCGCAGGCAGGTCGCGGCTACACCTTC
cdr3_aa: CASSLAQAGRGYTF
cdr3_length: 14
clone_size: -
v_call: TRBV7-2
j_call: TRBJ1-2
d_call: -

cdr3_nt: TGTGCCATCCAGGGGGCGCAGAACACTGAAGCTTTCTTT
cdr3_aa: CAIQGAQNTEAFF
cdr3_length: 13
clone_size: few
v_call: TRBV12-3/TRBV12-4
j_call: TRBJ1-1
d_call: TRBD1

cdr3_nt: TGTGCCTGGAGTGCAGCGGGAGGGGAGACCCAGTACTTC
cdr3_aa: CAWSAAGGETQYF
cdr3_length: 13
clone_size: -
v_call: TRBV30
j_call: TRBJ2-5
d_call: TRBD2

cdr3_nt: TGTGCCAGTAGTATAGGAGGTTTAGAGACCCAGTACTTC
cdr3_aa: CASSIGGLETQYF
cdr3_length: 13
clone_size: -
v_call: TRBV19
j_call: TRBJ2-5
d_call: -

cdr3_nt: TGTGCCACCACCGATTCCCCCGGCTGGGTCTGTGTGAGGCACAATGAGCAGTTCTTC
cdr3_aa: CATTDSPGWVCVRHNEQFF
cdr3_length: 19
clone_size: -
v_call: TRBV24-1
j_call: TRBJ2-1
d_call: -

cdr3_nt: TGCAGCGTCCTCGGGAGGGGTGGACGTCAAGATACGCAGTATTTT
cdr3_aa: CSVLGRGGRQDTQYF
cdr3_length: 15
clone_size: -
v_call: TRBV29-1
j_call: TRBJ2-3
d_call: TRBD2

cdr3_nt: TGTGCCAGCAGCTTGCCCCTAGGCCTAAAACTGTTTTTT
cdr3_aa: CASSLPLGLKLFF
cdr3_length: 13
clone_size: -
v_call: TRBV5-5
j_call: TRBJ1-4
d_call: -

cdr3_nt: TGCGCCAGCAGCTTGGATCCGGACAGGGGGCGCGAGCAGTACTTC
cdr3_aa: CASSLDPDRGREQYF
cdr3_length: 15
clone_size: many
v_call: TRBV5-1
j_call: TRBJ2-7
d_call: TRBD1

cdr3_nt: TGCGCCAGCAGCAACAGGGACGACGAGCAGTACTTC
cdr3_aa: CASSNRDDEQYF
cdr3_length: 12
clone_size: -
v_call: TRBV5-1
j_call: TRBJ2-7
d_call: -

cdr3_nt: TGTGCCAGCAGTTTCGGGACTAGCGGGAGCTATGAGCAGTTCTTC
cdr3_aa: CASSFGTSGSYEQFF
cdr3_length: 15
clone_size: -
v_call: TRBV28
j_call: TRBJ2-1
d_call: TRBD2

cdr3_nt: TGTGCCTGGAGTGTGACAGGGACATATAATTCACCCCTCCACTTT
cdr3_aa: CAWSVTGTYNSPLHF
cdr3_length: 15
clone_size: -
v_call: TRBV30
j_call: TRBJ1-6
d_call: TRBD1

cdr3_nt: TGTGCCAGCAGCGCCGGGACAGGGAGCACTCAGCCCCAGCATTTT
cdr3_aa: CASSAGTGSTQPQHF
cdr3_length: 15
clone_size: -
v_call: TRBV9
j_call: TRBJ1-5
d_call: TRBD1

cdr3_nt: TGTGCCAGTAGCCCCGGGACACGGAACACCGGGGAGCTGTTTTTT
cdr3_aa: CASSPGTRNTGELFF
cdr3_length: 15
clone_size: once
v_call: TRBV19
j_call: TRBJ2-2
d_call: -

cdr3_nt: TGTGCCAGCAGCTCCGACAGGAGTGTCGATGGCTACACCTTC
cdr3_aa: CASSSDRSVDGYTF
cdr3_length: 14
clone_size: -
v_call: TRBV11-2
j_call: TRBJ1-2
d_call: -

cdr3_nt: TGTGCCACCCCCCGGGGGATCCCCACAGATACGCAGTATTTT
cdr3_aa: CATPRGIPTDTQYF
cdr3_length: 14
clone_size: -
v_call: TRBV15
j_call: TRBJ2-3
d_call: -

cdr3_nt: TGTGCCAGCAGCTTCAGAGCGAGCACAGATACGCAGTATTTT
cdr3_aa: CASSFRASTDTQYF
cdr3_length: 14
clone_size: -
v_call: TRBV11-1
j_call: TRBJ2-3
d_call: -

cdr3_nt: TGTGCCAGCAACCCGACCCACAGCTCTGGAAACACCATATATTTT
cdr3_aa: CASNPTHSSGNTIYF
cdr3_length: 15
clone_size: -
v_call: TRBV2
j_call: TRBJ1-3
d_call: -

cdr3_nt: TGTGCCACCAGTGAGTGGGGCGAGCAGTTCTTC
cdr3_aa: CATSEWGEQFF
cdr3_length: 11
clone_size: -
v_call: TRBV24-1
j_call: TRBJ2-1
d_call: -

cdr3_nt: TGTGCCAGCAGCCACCGGGACAGGGGATACAATGAGCAGTTCTTC
cdr3_aa: CASSHRDRGYNEQFF
cdr3_length: 15
clone_size: -
v_call: TRBV7-9
j_call: TRBJ2-1
d_call: TRBD1

cdr3_nt: TGTGCATCCCGGCTGGCAGGGCCTCAGCCCCAGCATTTT
cdr3_aa: CASRLAGPQPQHF
cdr3_length: 13
clone_size: few
v_call: TRBV2
j_call: TRBJ1-5
d_call: -

cdr3_nt: TGTGCCAGCAGTTTAGTGACAGGGTCCGATGAAAAACTGTTTTTT
cdr3_aa: CASSLVTGSDEKLFF
cdr3_length: 15
clone_size: -
v_call: TRBV27
j_call: TRBJ1-4
d_call: TRBD1

cdr3_nt: TGTGCCAGCAGTCCCCAGTCTGGAAACACCATATATTTT
cdr3_aa: CASSPQSGNTIYF
cdr3_length: 13
clone_size: -
v_call: TRBV12-3/TRBV12-4
j_call: TRBJ1-3
d_call: -

cdr3_nt: TGTGCCAGCAGCTTAAGACTAGCGGGGGGGCTCGCAGATACGCAGTATTTT
cdr3_aa: CASSLRLAGGLADTQYF
cdr3_length: 17
clone_size: -
v_call: TRBV11-3
j_call: TRBJ2-3
d_call: TRBD2

cdr3_nt: TGTGCCAGCAGTGAAAGTACGCCGGGACAGGGGGCTGGCTACACCTTC
cdr3_aa: CASSESTPGQGAGYTF
cdr3_length: 16
clone_size: -
v_call: TRBV6-1
j_call: TRBJ1-2
d_call: TRBD1

cdr3_nt: TGTGCCAGCTCACGTAACAGGGAAGGAGAAAAACTGTTTTTT
cdr3_aa: CASSRNREGEKLFF
cdr3_length: 14
clone_size: once
v_call: TRBV18
j_call: TRBJ1-4
d_call: -

cdr3_nt: TGCGCCAGCAGCCTGTATATCCGGGACAGGGGCAACGAGCAGTACTTC
cdr3_aa: CASSLYIRDRGNEQYF
cdr3_length: 16
clone_size: few
v_call: TRBV4-1
j_call: TRBJ2-7
d_call: TRBD1

cdr3_nt: TGTGCCAGCAGTGTAATTTTTGGTACCGCGCTTGAGACCCAGTACTTC
cdr3_aa: CASSVIFGTALETQYF
cdr3_length: 16
clone_size: -
v_call: TRBV2
j_call: TRBJ2-5
d_call: -